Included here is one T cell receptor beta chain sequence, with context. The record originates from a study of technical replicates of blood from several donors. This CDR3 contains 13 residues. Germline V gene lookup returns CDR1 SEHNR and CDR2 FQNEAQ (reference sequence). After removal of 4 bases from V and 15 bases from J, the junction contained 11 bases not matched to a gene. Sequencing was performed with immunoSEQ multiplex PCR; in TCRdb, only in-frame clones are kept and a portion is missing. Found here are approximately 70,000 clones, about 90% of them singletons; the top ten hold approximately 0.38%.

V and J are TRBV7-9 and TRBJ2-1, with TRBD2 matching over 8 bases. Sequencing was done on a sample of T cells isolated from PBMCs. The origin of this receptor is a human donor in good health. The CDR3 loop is CASSSTAGGVGFF. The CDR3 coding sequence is TGTGCCAGCAGCTCCACGGCGGGAGGAGTAGGGTTCTTC.